Below, 31 T cell receptor beta chains from the same sample are listed, as sequenced in a study of OX40 agonist ivuxolimab in advanced cancers. Clones were sequenced by immunoSEQ multiplex PCR, and TCRdb holds only the in-frame ones, with some missing. This sample has 75,000 to 95,000 clones, with 84% found just once. The sequencing here drew on CD4+ or CD8+ T cells sorted from blood, taken in a trial of the OX40 agonist ivuxolimab. These receptors originate from an adult with an advanced solid tumor such as melanoma, head and neck, liver or kidney cancer.

The gene calls are TRBV7-9 and TRBJ1-3; maybe TRBD1 (5 bases). Trimming stripped 2 bases from V and 0 bases from J, with 17 bases between. Germline V gene sequence: CDR1 SEHNR, CDR2 FQNEAQ (reference sequence). The CDR3 runs to 18 residues. CDR3 nucleotide sequence: TGTGCCAGCAGCTTACGGGGGGGTGAAGGATTCTCTGGAAACACCATATATTTT. Translated: CASSLRGGEGFSGNTIYF.

The sample holds one count of this clone. The rearrangement uses TRBV7-9 and TRBJ1-1; D gene ambiguous. The V end lost 1 base, the J end lost 1 base, and 13 bases lay between the germline ends. Germline-derived CDR1 and CDR2 are SEHNR and FQNEAQ (reference sequence). This CDR3 has 16 residues. CDR3 in amino acids: CASSLGGVRRNTEAFF. In DNA form, the CDR3 reads TGTGCCAGCAGCTTAGGTGGAGTCAGGCGGAACACTGAAGCTTTCTTT.

This rearrangement joins TRBV7-3 to TRBJ1-1; 8 bases are shared with TRBD1. CDR3 size: 14 residues. The V gene end was trimmed by 4 bases and the J gene end by 5 bases; junction bases not matched to a gene: 6. The V gene's germline CDR1 is SGHTA and CDR2 FQGTGA. The CDR3 sequence: CASSSGGLRTEAFF. CDR3 nucleotides: TGTGCCAGCAGCTCAGGGGGCCTGAGGACTGAAGCTTTCTTT.

This clone was counted only a few times. The chain couples TRBV9 to TRBJ1-3; D is unclear. The CDR3 totals 14 residues. Germline assignment: CDR1 SGDLS and CDR2 YYNGEE. V was clipped by 0 bases and J by 0 bases, with 4 bases between them. The CDR3: CASSVDNSGNTIYF. The DNA for the CDR3 is TGTGCCAGCAGCGTAGACAACTCTGGAAACACCATATATTTT.

The genes are TRBV28 and TRBJ1-2; TRBD1 is a possible D gene (6 bases). The CDR3 is 12 amino acids. The germline V gene has CDR1 MDHEN and CDR2 SYDVKM. Trimming took 5 bases from V and 8 from J, leaving 12 bases between them. This CDR3 reads CASSIQGYGYTF. The CDR3 bases are TGTGCCAGCAGTATCCAGGGGTACGGCTACACCTTC.

J is TRBJ2-1 and V is TRBV7-9; a possible D gene is TRBD2 (6 bases). V lost 2 bases to trimming and J lost 6 bases, with 11 bases between them. The CDR3 covers 14 residues. Germline values: CDR1 SEHNR, CDR2 FQNEAQ (reference sequence). As DNA, the CDR3 is TGTGCCAGCAGCTTATTCTCCGGGAGCAATGAGCAGTTCTTC. Its translation: CASSLFSGSNEQFF.

V usage is TRBV25-1 and J usage is TRBJ2-7, with 10 bases fitting TRBD1. The V gene end was trimmed by 0 bases and the J gene end by 3 bases; junction bases not matched to a gene: 2. The germline V gene has CDR1 MGHDK and CDR2 SYGVNS. There are 15 residues in the CDR3. This CDR3 is CASSEYWTGGYEQYF. CDR3 in DNA: TGTGCCAGCAGTGAATACTGGACAGGGGGCTACGAGCAGTACTTC.

This sequence joins TRBV7-9 and TRBJ1-1; D unresolved. CDR1 and CDR2 from the germline V gene are SEHNR and FQNEAQ (reference sequence). The CDR3 sequence is 15 residues long. V was shortened by 1 base and J by 4 bases, with 13 bases between the two germline ends. The CDR3 sequence: CASSLGSGVGTEAFF. CDR3 nucleotide sequence: TGTGCCAGCAGCTTAGGGTCTGGGGTCGGCACTGAAGCTTTCTTT.

The chain uses TRBV5-4 and TRBJ2-5, with 10 bases that match TRBD1. Germline V gene lookup returns CDR1 SGHNT and CDR2 YYREEE (reference sequence). The CDR3 spans 14 residues. V gave up 4 bases and J gave up 1 base; unmatched junction bases: 1. CDR3 sequence (DNA): TGTGCCAGCAGCAGGGACAGGGGCCAAGAGACCCAGTACTTC. Translation gives CASSRDRGQETQYF.

V is TRBV11-2 and J is TRBJ2-1; D is uncertain. V gave up 3 bases and J gave up 3 bases, with 6 bases separating them. The V gene's germline CDR1 is SGHAT and CDR2 FQNNGV. CDR3 length: 13 residues. CDR3 in amino acids: CASSFTSYNEQFF. CDR3 bases: TGTGCCAGCAGCTTCACCAGCTACAATGAGCAGTTCTTC. Together with reference TRBV11-2 and TRBJ2-1, the CDR3 gives the full variable domain: EAGVAQSPRYKIIEKRQSVAFWCNPISGHATLYWYQQILGQGPKLLIQFQNNGVVDDSQLPKDRFSAERLKGVDSTLKIQPAKLEDSAVYLCASSFTSYNEQFFGPGTRLTVL.

This chain uses TRBV30 with TRBJ2-5; 7 nucleotides line up with TRBD1. Germline CDR1 GTSNPN, CDR2 SVGIG (reference sequence). This CDR3 is built from 14 residues. V lost 3 bases, J lost 5 bases, and 9 bases stayed unmatched. The CDR3 spells CAWRAQGLVETQYF. The DNA of the CDR3 is TGTGCCTGGAGAGCACAGGGGCTGGTGGAGACCCAGTACTTC.

The chain combines TRBV2 with TRBJ2-6; TRBD2 might be the D (5 bases). The CDR3 sequence is 14 residues long. V lost 7 bases and J 4 bases, leaving 11 bases between the germline ends. Per germline, CDR1 SNHLY and CDR2 FYNNEI. CDR3 DNA sequence: TGTGCCAGCAACCCGAGGGCCGGGGCCAACGTCCTGACTTTC. Amino acid sequence: CASNPRAGANVLTF.

The chain is built from TRBV5-1 and TRBJ1-4; TRBD1 matches 8 bases. The CDR3 runs to 15 residues. V trimming: 4 bases; J trimming: 7 bases; junction bases outside the gene matches: 9. Germline-derived CDR1 and CDR2 are SGHRS and YFSETQ. CDR3 coding DNA: TGCGCCAGCAGCCTCCAGGGGGCGGGAGTTGAAAAACTGTTTTTT. It is translated as CASSLQGAGVEKLFF.

The J gene is TRBJ2-7, the V gene TRBV6-1, with TRBD1 as a possible D gene (6 bases). The CDR3 is 13 amino acids. Trimming removed 8 bases from V and 0 bases from J, with 11 bases in between. Per germline, CDR1 MNHNS and CDR2 SASEGT. DNA for the CDR3: TGTGCCAGCCGACAGGCTGGCTCCTACGAGCAGTACTTC. It yields the protein CASRQAGSYEQYF.

A remark on this clone: The sample contains more than one DNA sequence encoding this CDR3. V and J are TRBV9 and TRBJ2-3, with 7 bases that match TRBD1. This CDR3 region has 17 residues. CDR1 is SGDLS and CDR2 is YYNGEE in the germline V gene. V lost 4 bases, J lost 4 bases, and 15 bases stayed unmatched. CDR3 sequence (DNA): TGTGCCAGCAGCCCAGAGCGACAGGGAGCGTCCCCAGATACGCAGTATTTT. This translates into CASSPERQGASPDTQYF.

The CDR3 here is CASSYPDRANGYTF. The DNA for the CDR3 is TGTGCCAGCAGTTACCCGGACAGGGCGAATGGCTACACCTTC. This chain joins TRBV6-5 and TRBJ1-2, with TRBD1 matching over 8 bases. The CDR3 covers 14 residues. Germline assignment: CDR1 MNHEY and CDR2 SVGAGI. V was pared by 2 bases and J by 6 bases, with 5 bases of the junction left unmatched.

This chain joins TRBV28 and TRBJ1-1; unclear D gene. Germline CDR1 reads MDHEN; CDR2 reads SYDVKM. Trimming pared 4 bases from V and 3 bases from J, leaving 12 bases between. This CDR3 is 14 amino acids long. CDR3 protein: CASSWSRRHTEAFF. The CDR3 coding sequence is TGTGCCAGCAGTTGGAGCAGGAGACACACTGAAGCTTTCTTT.

V gene TRBV6-1 combines with J gene TRBJ1-2; no clear D. V lost 3 bases to trimming and J lost 5 bases, with 16 bases between them. Germline CDR1 reads MNHNS; CDR2 reads SASEGT. This CDR3 comprises 15 residues. The CDR3 loop reads CASSDLGTFKYGYTF. DNA of the CDR3: TGTGCCAGCAGTGACTTAGGAACCTTCAAATATGGCTACACCTTC.

The rearrangement links TRBV19 to TRBJ2-1; TRBD1 matches 9 bases. Germline V lookup: CDR1 LNHDA, CDR2 SQIVND (reference sequence). The CDR3 runs 14 residues. V lost 6 bases and J lost 6; bases outside the gene matches: 6. The DNA of the CDR3 is TGTGCCAGTAGGGCCGGGGACAGGGTCAATGAGCAGTTCTTC. This gives the protein CASRAGDRVNEQFF.

The DNA for the CDR3 is TGCAGCGTGAATACAGGGGGCCGGCGAGCTTTCTTT. This codes for CSVNTGGRRAFF. The chain links TRBV29-1 to TRBJ1-1, with 9 nucleotides matching TRBD1. V trimming: 6 bases; J trimming: 10 bases; junction bases outside the gene matches: 9. This CDR3 has 12 amino acids. The germline gives CDR1 SQVTM, CDR2 ANQGSEA.

The chain is built from TRBV6-5 and TRBJ1-4; D unresolved. Germline V gene lookup returns CDR1 MNHEY and CDR2 SVGAGI. The CDR3 length is 14 residues. Trimming took off 6 bases at V and 7 bases at J, with 15 bases between the two ends. The CDR3 sequence is CASSLNPYGEKLFF. In DNA form, the CDR3 reads TGTGCCAGCAGCCTCAATCCGTATGGTGAAAAACTGTTTTTT.

With respect to this clone: The junction does not match germline at one end; this may be a read error. The CDR3 DNA sequence: TGTGCCGGCAGGACAGGGGACGGTTATGAGCAGTTCTTC. Amino acid sequence: CAGRTGDGYEQFF. The chain links TRBV2 to TRBJ2-1, with 9 bases that match TRBD1. The CDR3 consists of 13 residues. Germline V gene sequence: CDR1 SNHLY, CDR2 FYNNEI.

The gene calls are TRBV30 and TRBJ2-3, with TRBD1 identical over 10 bases. The CDR3 runs to 15 residues. The J segment lost 6 bases and the V segment lost 0 bases, leaving 6 bases of the junction unmatched. From germline, CDR1 is GTSNPN and CDR2 SVGIG (reference sequence). The CDR3 region has the DNA TGTGCCTGGAGTGTGGGACAGGGGTTTATGGATACGCAGTATTTT. Amino acid sequence: CAWSVGQGFMDTQYF.

The gene calls are TRBV28 and TRBJ2-7, with 9 nucleotides matching TRBD2. Losses at the gene ends were 5 bases for V and 6 bases for J; bases not matched to a gene: 8. Germline V gene sequence: CDR1 MDHEN, CDR2 SYDVKM. This CDR3 comprises 14 residues. The CDR3 nucleotides read TGTGCCAGCAGTCAAGTAGCGGGAGATATCGAGCAGTACTTC. Amino acids: CASSQVAGDIEQYF.

The V call is TRBV5-1, the J call TRBJ1-6; 8 nucleotides line up with TRBD1. Germline assignment: CDR1 SGHRS and CDR2 YFSETQ. With 4 bases clipped from V and 10 bases from J, the junction kept 7 bases outside the gene matches. The CDR3 is 14 amino acids. In nucleotides, the CDR3 is TGCGCCAGCAGCGTTGGACAGGGCACCTCACCCCTCCACTTT. Amino acid sequence: CASSVGQGTSPLHF.

V usage is TRBV28 and J usage is TRBJ1-1; D is perhaps TRBD1 (6 bases). The CDR3 is 14 amino acids. Germline V lookup: CDR1 MDHEN, CDR2 SYDVKM. V lost 2 bases, J lost 10 bases, and 17 bases lay in between. CDR3 nucleotides: TGTGCCAGCAGTTTAGGGCCCACAGGGAGAGGAGCTTTCTTT. Encoded protein: CASSLGPTGRGAFF.

The gene calls are TRBV28 and TRBJ1-2, with D tentatively TRBD1 (5 bases). This CDR3 has 14 amino acids. CDR1 and CDR2 from the germline V gene are MDHEN and SYDVKM. Trimming took off 2 bases at V and 4 bases at J, with 11 bases between the two ends. CDR3 protein: CASSLRDGLYGYTF. The CDR3 coding sequence is TGTGCCAGCAGTTTACGGGACGGTCTCTATGGCTACACCTTC.

Of note for this clone: A read error may account for a junction end that differs from germline. The chain recombines TRBV7-7 with TRBJ1-3; D gene uncertain. The CDR3 extends over 14 amino acids. The V gene's germline CDR1 is SSHAT and CDR2 FNYEAQ (reference sequence). CDR3 coding DNA: TGTGCTAGCAGCCCACAAGACTCTGGAAACACCATATATTTT. Encoded protein: CASSPQDSGNTIYF. Combining the CDR3 with reference TRBV7-7 and TRBJ1-3 gives the whole variable domain GAGVSQSPRYKVTKRGQDVTLRCDPISSHATLYWYQQALGQGPEFLTYFNYEAQPDKSGLPSDRFSAERPEGSISTLTIQRTEQRDSAMYRCASSPQDSGNTIYFGEGSWLTVV.

CDR3 loop: CASSPKEGTSSLYGYTF. The DNA for the CDR3 is TGCGCCAGCAGCCCAAAAGAGGGAACCTCAAGCCTGTATGGCTACACCTTC. The J gene is TRBJ1-2, the V gene TRBV4-3; D not certain. The CDR3 totals 17 residues. Trimming shortened V by 4 bases and J by 5 bases, and 23 bases separated the two germline ends. The germline V gene has CDR1 LGHNA and CDR2 YSLEER.

The V and J genes are TRBV6-5 and TRBJ2-2; D may be TRBD2 (6 bases). V lost 4 bases and J lost 6, with 15 bases in between. Germline CDR1 reads MNHEY; CDR2 reads SVGAGI. This CDR3 has 15 amino acids. The CDR3 DNA reads TGTGCCAGCAGTTTGGTCGGGAGTGTGGCCGGGGAGCTGTTTTTT. Its protein is CASSLVGSVAGELFF.

The chain joins TRBV6-6 to TRBJ2-1, with D tentatively TRBD2 (6 bases). Trimming left V 7 bases short and J 6 bases short, with 19 bases between. This CDR3 spans 15 amino acids. Germline CDR1 reads MNHNY; CDR2 reads SVGAGI (reference sequence). CDR3 sequence: CASMRSRGVGNEQFF. The CDR3 nucleotides are TGTGCCAGCATGAGGAGTCGCGGGGTGGGCAATGAGCAGTTCTTC.